The 32 T cell receptor beta chains below come from one sample, sequenced in a study of blood T cells in healthy people across ages. Primed by a sample-barcoded 5' primer and a J-beta primer mix, a second PCR proceeded for about 7 to 12 cycles. TCRdb reprocessed the 5' RACE reads via MiXCR and lists one record per CDR3 protein. The profile shows around 800,000 distinct CDR3 sequences, approximately 44% of them singletons. Sequenced: blood. The receptors derive from a man aged 55 to 70 in good health.

J is TRBJ2-1 and V is TRBV2; a weak D match, TRBD2 (5 bases). The CDR3 sequence is 14 residues long. The germline V and J ends were trimmed by 1 base and 8 bases, with 12 bases remaining between them. Germline CDR1 reads SNHLY; CDR2 reads FYNNEI. CDR3 amino acids: CASSEGGLVDEQFF. As DNA, the CDR3 is TGTGCCAGCAGTGAAGGCGGGCTAGTTGATGAGCAGTTCTTC.

Only one count was recorded for this clonotype. The V gene is TRBV28, the J gene TRBJ2-1, with D unclear. Germline lookup yields CDR1 MDHEN and CDR2 SYDVKM. Trimming removed 6 bases at V and 3 bases at J, with 12 bases between. CDR3 length: 14 residues. CDR3 sequence reads: CASSGPGNYNEQFF. Written as DNA, the CDR3 is TGTGCCAGCAGCGGCCCAGGCAACTACAATGAGCAGTTCTTC.

The chain employs TRBV5-1 and TRBJ2-7; 10 nucleotides match TRBD2. V shed 5 bases, J shed 3 bases, and the junction held 5 bases outside the gene matches. The germline CDR1 and CDR2 sequences are SGHRS and YFSETQ. The CDR3 covers 14 residues. CDR3 amino acids: CASRTLAGDYEQYF. DNA for the CDR3: TGCGCCAGCAGAACCCTAGCGGGGGACTACGAGCAGTACTTC.

The V and J genes are TRBV7-2 and TRBJ1-1, with D hard to call. The CDR3 extends over 15 amino acids. Germline V gives CDR1 SGHTA, CDR2 FQGNSA. V lost 3 bases and J lost 2, with 13 bases in between. CDR3 sequence reads: CASSFTAAGNTEAFF. CDR3 coding DNA: TGTGCCAGCAGCTTCACCGCGGCGGGCAACACTGAAGCTTTCTTT.

The chain couples TRBV28 to TRBJ2-1; TRBD2 is a possible D gene (6 bases). The CDR3 is 15 amino acids. V lost 7 bases and J lost 4, with 17 bases in between. From germline, CDR1 is MDHEN and CDR2 SYDVKM. CDR3 bases: TGTGCCAGCACCCCAGGGACTGGCTTTTACAATGAGCAGTTCTTC. Protein: CASTPGTGFYNEQFF.

The chain joins TRBV7-8 to TRBJ2-3, with 12 positions matching TRBD2. The J segment lost 8 bases and the V segment lost 1 base, leaving 7 bases of the junction unmatched. This CDR3 has 16 amino acids. The germline gives CDR1 SGHVS, CDR2 FQNEAQ. The CDR3 loop reads CASSLETSGGPATQYF. CDR3 sequence (DNA): TGTGCCAGCAGCTTAGAAACTAGCGGGGGGCCAGCTACGCAGTATTTT.

This clonotype was seen more than once but under ten times. V and J are TRBV29-1 and TRBJ2-7; D gene ambiguous. CDR1 and CDR2 from the germline V gene are SQVTM and ANQGSEA. The V gene lost 7 bases and the J gene lost 2 bases, with 12 bases spanning the gap. The CDR3 runs to 12 residues. The CDR3 bases are TGCAGCGCCTTGACGGAAACCTACGAGCAGTACTTC. Residues: CSALTETYEQYF.

This clonotype was found a few times. The chain has TRBV2 and TRBJ2-1; D unclear. The germline V gene has CDR1 SNHLY and CDR2 FYNNEI. The CDR3 is made up of 17 amino acids. Trimming removed 0 bases from V and 0 bases from J, with 12 bases in between. The CDR3 bases are TGTGCCAGCAGTGAAGCGTTAGGGCCCAGCTCCTACAATGAGCAGTTCTTC. The encoded protein is CASSEALGPSSYNEQFF.

This clonotype has more than one count but fewer than ten. The V and J genes are TRBV11-1 and TRBJ2-5, with D possibly being TRBD2 (6 bases). Trimming shortened V by 5 bases and J by 1 base, and 20 bases separated the two germline ends. The germline V gene has CDR1 SGHAT and CDR2 FQDESV (reference sequence). CDR3 size: 17 residues. This chain's CDR3 is CASSRRGTTGVQETQYF. The CDR3, as DNA: TGTGCCAGCAGCCGGCGAGGTACAACGGGGGTCCAAGAGACCCAGTACTTC.

The V call is TRBV28, the J call TRBJ2-3; either TRBD1 or TRBD2 may fit D (7 bases each). CDR3 size: 16 residues. Germline CDR1 and CDR2: MDHEN and SYDVKM. V lost 1 base and J lost 7, with 18 bases in between. CDR3 sequence: CASSLSGGAGRYTQYF. The CDR3 DNA reads as TGTGCCAGCAGTTTATCAGGGGGGGCCGGAAGATATACGCAGTATTTT.

The sample holds a few counts of this clonotype. The chain is built from TRBV20-1 and TRBJ2-5; D perhaps matches TRBD2 (5 bases). Germline V gives CDR1 DFQATT, CDR2 SNEGSKA (reference sequence). This CDR3 has 17 amino acids. V was shortened by 0 bases and J by 3 bases, with 20 bases between the two germline ends. The CDR3 DNA reads as TGCAGTGCTAGAGATTCGGGCGGGTCGAGTGGGAAAGAGACCCAGTACTTC. It is translated as CSARDSGGSSGKETQYF.

Comment on this clonotype: A much larger clone is a single base away; this may be a read error. The chain joins TRBV29-1 to TRBJ2-1; TRBD1 might be the D (6 bases). This CDR3 contains 15 residues. Trimming took off 6 bases at V and 13 bases at J, with 28 bases between the two ends. The germline V gene encodes CDR1 SQVTM and CDR2 ANQGSEA. The CDR3 reads CSVRGGQKTQETQFF. The CDR3 region has the DNA TGCAGCGTAAGAGGCGGACAGAAAACACAAGAGACCCAGTTCTTC.

The rearrangement links TRBV9 to TRBJ2-3; D is possibly TRBD2 (5 bases). The CDR3 totals 15 residues. V shed 4 bases and J shed 6 bases, with 18 bases lying between them. CDR1 is SGDLS, CDR2 YYNGEE, per germline. In DNA, the CDR3 is TGTGCCAGCAGCCCCCGAGGAGGCATTACGGATACGCAGTATTTT. It codes for CASSPRGGITDTQYF.

The chain employs TRBV7-2 and TRBJ2-7; D remains unclear. The V gene's germline CDR1 is SGHTA and CDR2 FQGNSA. Trimming cost V 5 bases and J 6 bases, with 20 bases left between them. This CDR3 spans 15 amino acids. The CDR3, as DNA: TGTGCCAGCAGCCCGACCTGGACGATTCCAGGCGAGCAGTACTTC. As protein: CASSPTWTIPGEQYF.

This clonotype has only a few counts. The V and J genes are TRBV5-6 and TRBJ2-3, with D possibly TRBD2 on 5 matching bases. Germline V lookup: CDR1 SGHDT, CDR2 YYEEEE. Trimming pared 4 bases from V and 4 bases from J, leaving 10 bases between. The CDR3 extends over 13 amino acids. The CDR3 here is CASSGGPPDTQYF. The CDR3 nucleotides are TGTGCCAGCAGCGGCGGGCCCCCAGATACGCAGTATTTT.

This chain connects TRBV7-9 to TRBJ1-2, with 7 bases aligning to TRBD1. The CDR3 consists of 16 residues. V dropped 1 base and J dropped 3; count of bases not matched to a gene: 8. Germline V gives CDR1 SEHNR, CDR2 FQNEAQ (reference sequence). CDR3 in DNA: TGTGCCAGCAGCTTAGGCAGGGGGAGATATGACTATGGCTACACCTTC. It encodes CASSLGRGRYDYGYTF.

This clonotype was detected only a few times. The chain joins TRBV4-1 to TRBJ2-5; 9 bases fit TRBD2. J gave up 13 bases and V 0 bases, and 6 bases lay outside the gene matches. Germline CDR1 MGHRA, CDR2 YSYEKL. The CDR3 spans 13 residues. The CDR3 sequence is CASSQEKRGVLYF. The CDR3 DNA is TGCGCCAGCAGCCAAGAAAAGCGGGGGGTCTTGTACTTC.

Concerning this clonotype itself: An end of the junction differs from the germline gene, which may be a read error. This chain connects TRBV7-2 to TRBJ1-2; TRBD1 agrees at 8 bases. This CDR3 contains 14 residues. Germline V CDR1 and CDR2: SGHTA, FQGNSA. In nucleotides, the CDR3 is TGTGTCAGCAGCCAAGGGTACAGGGGGGATGGCTACACCTTC. This codes for CVSSQGYRGDGYTF.

In regard to this clonotype: A much larger clone differs from this one at a single base, so this may be a read error. This sequence joins TRBV14 and TRBJ2-1; TRBD2 matches at 14 bases. The germline gives CDR1 SGHDN, CDR2 FVKESK. The CDR3 runs to 17 residues. The V gene end was trimmed by 4 bases and the J gene end by 4 bases; junction bases not matched to a gene: 6. The CDR3 region is CASSPWRTSGGYNEQFF. In nucleotides, the CDR3 is TGTGCCAGCAGCCCTTGGAGGACTAGCGGGGGGTACAATGAGCAGTTCTTC.

CDR3 residues: CASSTQGEREETQFF. The CDR3 coding sequence is TGTGCCAGCAGCACCCAGGGGGAGCGAGAAGAGACCCAGTTCTTC. This chain uses TRBV9 with TRBJ2-1; 7 nucleotides agree with TRBD1. From germline, CDR1 is SGDLS and CDR2 YYNGEE. V dropped 4 bases and J dropped 13; count of bases not matched to a gene: 17. This CDR3 contains 15 residues.

The genes are TRBV5-1 and TRBJ2-3; a possible D gene is TRBD2 (5 bases). The V end lost 6 bases, the J end lost 5 bases, and 13 bases lay between the germline ends. The germline CDR1 and CDR2 sequences are SGHRS and YFSETQ. This CDR3 comprises 13 residues. CDR3 in amino acids: CASTRRGGDTQYF. CDR3 nucleotide sequence: TGCGCCAGCACCCGGAGAGGAGGAGATACGCAGTATTTT.

The gene calls are TRBV4-3 and TRBJ2-3, with D unresolved. V lost 0 bases, J lost 0 bases, and 10 bases lay in between. CDR1 is LGHNA and CDR2 is YSLEER in the germline V gene. The CDR3 totals 16 residues. The CDR3 region has the DNA TGCGCCAGCAGCCAAGATCCCGGACCTAGCACAGATACGCAGTATTTT. Amino acid sequence: CASSQDPGPSTDTQYF.

V gene TRBV27 combines with J gene TRBJ2-1, with 12 bases aligning to TRBD2. Looked up from germline, CDR1 is MNHEY and CDR2 is SMNVEV (reference sequence). The junction had 17 bases not matched to a gene; V was cut back by 4 bases and J by 13 bases. The CDR3 sequence is 17 residues long. The CDR3 DNA sequence: TGTGCCAGCAGTTCTAGCGGGGGGGCCGAGGGGCGAGAGACCCAGTTCTTC. It encodes CASSSSGGAEGRETQFF.

This chain joins TRBV15 and TRBJ1-4, with 10 bases fitting TRBD1. The CDR3 has 16 amino acids. Germline-derived CDR1 and CDR2 are LNHNV and YYDKDF (reference sequence). V lost 4 bases to trimming and J lost 7 bases; unmatched junction nucleotides: 9. CDR3 sequence: CATSTGDRGRGEKLFF. The CDR3 DNA sequence: TGTGCCACCAGCACTGGGGACAGGGGTCGCGGTGAAAAACTGTTTTTT.

The chain has TRBV11-3 and TRBJ1-1; a weak D match, TRBD1 (6 bases). V was clipped by 0 bases and J by 1 base, with 9 bases between them. The CDR3 has 15 residues. Germline CDR1 and CDR2: SGHNT and YENEEA. Written as DNA, the CDR3 is TGTGCCAGCAGCTTAGAAGGGGGGACGAACACTGAAGCTTTCTTT. As protein: CASSLEGGTNTEAFF. Drawing the rest from reference TRBV11-3 and TRBJ1-1, the complete variable domain is EAGVVQSPRYKIIEKKQPVAFWCNPISGHNTLYWYLQNLGQGPELLIRYENEEAVDDSQLPKDRFSAERLKGVDSTLKIQPAELGDSAVYLCASSLEGGTNTEAFFGQGTRLTVV.

The genes are TRBV14 and TRBJ2-1; TRBD1 agrees at 7 bases. Germline lookup yields CDR1 SGHDN and CDR2 FVKESK. The CDR3 is made up of 14 amino acids. The V gene end was trimmed by 4 bases and the J gene end by 4 bases; junction bases not matched to a gene: 4. CDR3 in amino acids: CASSRRDRYNEQFF. The DNA of the CDR3 is TGTGCCAGCAGCCGCCGGGACAGATACAATGAGCAGTTCTTC.

The rearrangement joins TRBV6-1 to TRBJ2-7; unclear D gene. Per germline, CDR1 MNHNS and CDR2 SASEGT. Trimming stripped 6 bases from V and 6 bases from J, with 15 bases between. This CDR3 region has 13 residues. In nucleotides, the CDR3 is TGTGCCAGCAGCGTTACTCGGATGGCCGAGCAGTACTTC. This codes for CASSVTRMAEQYF.

Turning to this clonotype: Mismatch with germline at one junction end may stem from a read error. V and J are TRBV7-2 and TRBJ2-5; D gene ambiguous. Gene TRBJ2-7 matches the end of the DNA better, so the J call may be wrong. In germline, CDR1 is SGHTA, CDR2 FQGNSA. The CDR3 has 13 residues. This chain's CDR3 is CVSSLTPHGEQYF. As DNA, the CDR3 is TGTGTCAGCAGCTTAACTCCTCACGGCGAGCAGTACTTC.

This sequence joins TRBV12-5 and TRBJ2-3; TRBD1 or TRBD2 may be the D gene (5 bases each). V was trimmed by 2 bases and J by 1 base, leaving 10 bases between them. Germline CDR1 reads LGHNT; CDR2 reads FRNRAP. CDR3 size: 15 residues. The CDR3 spells CASGLLLGGTDTQYF. As DNA, the CDR3 is TGTGCTAGTGGTTTGTTACTGGGGGGCACAGATACGCAGTATTTT. Variable domain in full (rest from reference TRBV12-5 and TRBJ2-3): DARVTQTPRHKVTEMGQEVTMRCQPILGHNTVFWYRQTMMQGLELLAYFRNRAPLDDSGMPKDRFSAEMPDATLATLKIQPSEPRDSAVYFCASGLLLGGTDTQYFGPGTRLTVL.

This clonotype was picked up a small number of times. This chain uses TRBV9 with TRBJ1-5, with 7 bases that match TRBD1. Germline-derived CDR1 and CDR2 are SGDLS and YYNGEE. The junction had 3 bases not matched to a gene; V was cut back by 3 bases and J by 0 bases. CDR3 size: 15 residues. The CDR3 loop is CASSGDRFSNQPQHF. Written as DNA, the CDR3 is TGTGCCAGCAGCGGGGACAGATTTAGCAATCAGCCCCAGCATTTT. Full variable domain (remainder filled in from reference TRBV9 and TRBJ1-5): DSGVTQTPKHLITATGQRVTLRCSPRSGDLSVYWYQQSLDQGLQFLIQYYNGEERAKGNILERFSAQQFPDLHSELNLSSLELGDSALYFCASSGDRFSNQPQHFGDGTRLSIL.

The gene calls are TRBV12-3 or TRBV12-4 and TRBJ1-1; D gene uncertain. V was shortened by 6 bases and J by 5 bases, with 16 bases between the two germline ends. The CDR3 is made up of 14 amino acids. In DNA form, the CDR3 reads TGTGCCAGCAGCCTCACCCTTTTAGGGACTGAAGCTTTCTTT. Its protein is CASSLTLLGTEAFF.

This clonotype was seen a handful of times. The CDR3 region is CASSLARGSGNSPLHF. The CDR3 DNA reads as TGTGCCAGCAGCTTAGCGCGAGGGTCGGGGAATTCACCCCTCCACTTT. The rearrangement uses TRBV11-1 and TRBJ1-6; D is uncertain. Per germline, CDR1 SGHAT and CDR2 FQDESV (reference sequence). This CDR3 contains 16 residues. V lost 0 bases and J 7 bases, leaving 13 bases between the germline ends. Combining the CDR3 with reference TRBV11-1 and TRBJ1-6 gives the whole variable domain EAEVAQSPRYKITEKSQAVAFWCDPISGHATLYWYRQILGQGPELLVQFQDESVVDDSQLPKDRFSAERLKGVDSTLKIQPAELGDSAMYLCASSLARGSGNSPLHFGNGTRLTVT.